This T cell receptor beta chain was recovered during a study of control samples from healthy donors and cancer patients. TCRdb keeps only in-frame clones here, not all; method: immunoSEQ multiplex PCR. The data show some 94,000 clones, approximately 88% seen once. The CDR3 has 16 residues. Germline V gene data show CDR1 as ENHRY and CDR2 as SYGVKD. Trimming shortened V by 0 bases and J by 5 bases, and 16 bases separated the two germline ends. The sequence derives from a woman between 45 and 65 years old with colorectal cancer. The sample was PBMCs. The J gene is TRBJ2-5, the V gene TRBV10-3, with D perhaps matching TRBD2 (6 bases). CDR3 sequence reads: CAISESALAGRETQYF. CDR3 nucleotide sequence: TGTGCCATCAGTGAGTCAGCCCTGGCGGGGCGGGAGACCCAGTACTTC.